This record looks at one T cell receptor (beta chain) sequence and its context. The antigen remains undetermined. This sample was taken from a study of T cells in Graves' hyperthyroidism and ophthalmopathy. Overall study findings and caveats: A 13 V-J signature model discriminated ophthalmopathy versus stable hyperthyroidism.

Looked up from germline, CDR1 is MNHNS and CDR2 is SASEGT. The CDR3 extends over 16 amino acids. The V segment lost 7 bases and the J segment 8 bases; nucleotides outside the gene matches: 11. TCR beta CDR3 region amplification was performed from RNA transcripts. In the first-round RT-PCR of the TCR CDR3, the HTBI primer set was used. Each CDR3 protein gets one entry after TCRdb re-called the multiplex PCR reads with MiXCR. The repertoire holds roughly 550,000 distinct CDR3 sequences, with approximately 16% as singletons. Subjects with ophthalmopathy showed a Clinical Activity Score no lower than 3, a NOSPECS grade no lower than 4, and a duration shorter than 3 months. For the diagnoses, clinical symptoms, serum thyroxine and TRAb, thyroid ultrasound and orbital computed tomography were used.

J is TRBJ2-3 and V is TRBV6-1, with 14 bases matching TRBD2. The sequence was obtained from a woman in her twenties or thirties with Graves' ophthalmopathy. The sequenced sample was blood. CDR3 residues: CASTRPVTSGGGTQYF. The CDR3 coding sequence is TGTGCCAGCACCAGACCCGTGACTAGCGGGGGGGGTACGCAGTATTTT.